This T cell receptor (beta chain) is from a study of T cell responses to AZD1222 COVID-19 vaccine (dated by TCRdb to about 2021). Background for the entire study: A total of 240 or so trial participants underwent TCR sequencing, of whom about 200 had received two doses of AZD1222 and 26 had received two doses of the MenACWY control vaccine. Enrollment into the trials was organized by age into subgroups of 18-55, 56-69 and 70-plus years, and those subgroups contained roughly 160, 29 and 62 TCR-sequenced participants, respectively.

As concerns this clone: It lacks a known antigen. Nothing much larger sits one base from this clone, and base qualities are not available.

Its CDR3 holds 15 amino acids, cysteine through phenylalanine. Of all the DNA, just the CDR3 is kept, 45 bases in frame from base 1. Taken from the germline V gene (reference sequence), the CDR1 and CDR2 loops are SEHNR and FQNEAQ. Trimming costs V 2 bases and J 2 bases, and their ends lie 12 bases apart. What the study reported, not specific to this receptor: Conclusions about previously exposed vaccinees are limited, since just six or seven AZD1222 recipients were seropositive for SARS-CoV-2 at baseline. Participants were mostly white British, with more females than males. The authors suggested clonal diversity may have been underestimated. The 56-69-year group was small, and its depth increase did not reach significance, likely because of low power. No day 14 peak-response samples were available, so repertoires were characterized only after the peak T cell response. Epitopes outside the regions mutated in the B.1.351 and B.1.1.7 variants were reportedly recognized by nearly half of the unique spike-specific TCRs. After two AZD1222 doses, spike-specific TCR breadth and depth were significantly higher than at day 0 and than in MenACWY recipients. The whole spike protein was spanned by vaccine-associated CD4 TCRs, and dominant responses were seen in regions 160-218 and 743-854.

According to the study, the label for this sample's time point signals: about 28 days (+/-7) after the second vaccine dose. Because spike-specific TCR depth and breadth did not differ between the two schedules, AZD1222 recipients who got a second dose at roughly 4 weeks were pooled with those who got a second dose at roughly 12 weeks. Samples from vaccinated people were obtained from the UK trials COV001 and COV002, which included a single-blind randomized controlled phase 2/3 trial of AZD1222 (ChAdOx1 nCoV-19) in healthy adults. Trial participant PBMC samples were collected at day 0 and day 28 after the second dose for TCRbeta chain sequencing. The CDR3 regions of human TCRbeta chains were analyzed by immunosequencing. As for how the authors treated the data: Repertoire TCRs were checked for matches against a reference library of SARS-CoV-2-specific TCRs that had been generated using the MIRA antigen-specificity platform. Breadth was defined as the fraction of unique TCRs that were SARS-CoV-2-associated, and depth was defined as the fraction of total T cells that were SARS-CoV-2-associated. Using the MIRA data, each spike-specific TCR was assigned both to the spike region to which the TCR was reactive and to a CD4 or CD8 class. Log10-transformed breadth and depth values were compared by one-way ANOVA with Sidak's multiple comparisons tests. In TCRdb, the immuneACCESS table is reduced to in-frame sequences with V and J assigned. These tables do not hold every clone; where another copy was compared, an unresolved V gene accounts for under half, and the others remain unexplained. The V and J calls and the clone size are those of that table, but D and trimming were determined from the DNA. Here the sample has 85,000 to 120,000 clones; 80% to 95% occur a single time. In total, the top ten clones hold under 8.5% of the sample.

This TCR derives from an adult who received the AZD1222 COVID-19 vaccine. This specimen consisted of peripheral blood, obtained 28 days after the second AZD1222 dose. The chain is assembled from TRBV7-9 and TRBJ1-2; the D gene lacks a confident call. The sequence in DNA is TGTGCCAGCAGCTTATCAGCGAGAGGAAACTATGGCTACACCTTC. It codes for CASSLSARGNYGYTF.